The following is a TCR beta chain sequence with its context. V lost 4 bases and J lost 2, with 15 bases in between. Looked up from germline, CDR1 is KGHSH and CDR2 is LQKENI. This CDR3 spans 15 amino acids. This specimen belongs to a study of blood T cell repertoires in COVID-19. The protocol was immunoSEQ multiplex PCR, while the TCRdb copy is restricted to in-frame clones and leaves out a portion. The top ten clones hold 7.3% of a sample with about 26,000 clones, about 71% of them seen once. Sequencing was performed on peripheral blood. The rearrangement uses TRBV18 and TRBJ2-7, with D uncertain. The receptor's source is a man aged 55 to 69 with active or convalescent COVID-19. The CDR3, as DNA: TGTGCCAGCTCACGAGTTAGTCGTTATCCCTACGAGCAGTACTTC. It specifies CASSRVSRYPYEQYF.